This entry lists 11 T cell receptor beta chains sequenced from one sample in a study of T cell responses to AZD1222 COVID-19 vaccine. Only in-frame clones appear in the TCRdb table, and some are missing; sequencing was by immunoSEQ multiplex PCR. Here the sample spans around 130,000 clones, roughly 90% being singletons. The sequencing here drew on peripheral blood, taken 28 days after the second AZD1222 dose. These receptors were collected from an adult who received the AZD1222 COVID-19 vaccine.

The chain has TRBV5-4 and TRBJ2-7; no clear D. The CDR3 totals 15 residues. CDR1 and CDR2 (germline): SGHNT, YYREEE (reference sequence). V shed 0 bases and J shed 3 bases, with 13 bases lying between them. The CDR3 here is CASSLAGGSRYEQYF. The CDR3, as DNA: TGTGCCAGCAGCTTGGCTGGCGGAAGCCGCTACGAGCAGTACTTC.

This clone was found once. The rearrangement links TRBV19 to TRBJ1-2, with unresolved D. The CDR3 is 14 amino acids. V shed 6 bases and J shed 6 bases, with 17 bases lying between them. In germline, CDR1 is LNHDA, CDR2 SQIVND (reference sequence). The CDR3 region is CASSPPMGFDGYTF. DNA for the CDR3: TGTGCCAGTAGCCCCCCGATGGGGTTTGATGGCTACACCTTC.

V and J are TRBV28 and TRBJ2-1; TRBD2 might be the D (6 bases). There are 12 residues in the CDR3. The germline CDR1 and CDR2 sequences are MDHEN and SYDVKM. V dropped 6 bases and J dropped 7 bases, with 10 bases sitting between them. The CDR3 DNA sequence: TGTGCCAGCAGATTTGGGGGGAATGAGCAGTTCTTC. It codes for CASRFGGNEQFF.

A single count supports this clone. The V gene is TRBV9, the J gene TRBJ1-1; D is unresolved. The CDR3 spans 14 residues. Trimming pared 3 bases from V and 0 bases from J, leaving 9 bases between. Germline V gene lookup returns CDR1 SGDLS and CDR2 YYNGEE. In nucleotides, the CDR3 is TGTGCCAGCAGCGGACACAGCTTGAACACTGAAGCTTTCTTT. Translating gives CASSGHSLNTEAFF.

CDR3 sequence (DNA): TGTGCCAGTAGTATAAGCCCCATGAACACTGAAGCTTTCTTT. This translates into CASSISPMNTEAFF. This sequence joins TRBV19 and TRBJ1-1; D is undetermined. In germline, CDR1 is LNHDA, CDR2 SQIVND (reference sequence). CDR3 length: 14 residues. Deletions cut 2 bases from V and 0 bases from J, with 7 bases between.

The V gene is TRBV25-1, the J gene TRBJ2-7, with unresolved D. Trimming shortened V by 2 bases and J by 5 bases, and 16 bases separated the two germline ends. The CDR3 is 15 residues long. Germline values: CDR1 MGHDK, CDR2 SYGVNS. The CDR3 DNA is TGTGCCAGCAGTGAACGGACGGGCAGGACCCACGAGCAGTACTTC. Translated: CASSERTGRTHEQYF.

The J gene is TRBJ2-7, the V gene TRBV19; no clear D. V dropped 6 bases and J dropped 2 bases, with 14 bases sitting between them. This CDR3 comprises 14 residues. From germline, CDR1 is LNHDA and CDR2 SQIVND (reference sequence). CDR3 nucleotide sequence: TGTGCCAGTAGCCTTCCCTGGGATCCCTACGAGCAGTACTTC. It yields the protein CASSLPWDPYEQYF.

This clone was seen once. The chain recombines TRBV19 with TRBJ1-5; no clear D. Germline values: CDR1 LNHDA, CDR2 SQIVND (reference sequence). Deletions cut 4 bases from V and 4 bases from J, with 14 bases between. This CDR3 is 15 amino acids long. Written as DNA, the CDR3 is TGTGCCAGTAGTAAGGGAGTGATAGGGAATCAGCCCCAGCATTTT. Translation gives CASSKGVIGNQPQHF.

This chain links TRBV5-5 with TRBJ2-1; 7 nucleotides line up with TRBD2. V gave up 4 bases and J gave up 0 bases; unmatched junction bases: 13. CDR1 and CDR2 from the germline V gene are SGHKS and YYEKEE (reference sequence). There are 18 residues in the CDR3. For the CDR3, the DNA is TGTGCCAGCAGCCTGGGGTTGGAGCGGGGCTTCTCCTACAATGAGCAGTTCTTC. Its protein product is CASSLGLERGFSYNEQFF.

The CDR3 here is CASSPGSGYTF. The CDR3 coding sequence is TGTGCCAGCAGTCCAGGGAGCGGCTACACCTTC. This chain connects TRBV6-5 to TRBJ1-2; a possible D gene is TRBD1 (5 bases). The germline gives CDR1 MNHEY, CDR2 SVGAGI. Trimming shortened V by 5 bases and J by 8 bases, and 9 bases separated the two germline ends. The length of the CDR3 is 11 residues.

This CDR3 is CASSALGGPGAGKQFF. CDR3 in DNA: TGTGCCAGCAGCGCTCTAGGGGGGCCAGGAGCGGGGAAGCAGTTCTTC. This sequence joins TRBV11-2 and TRBJ2-1; D perhaps matches TRBD2 (7 bases). V was clipped by 5 bases and J by 11 bases, with 25 bases between them. Germline V gene sequence: CDR1 SGHAT, CDR2 FQNNGV. CDR3 length: 16 residues.